The 27 T cell receptor beta chains given below trace back to one sample, sequenced in a study of T cell repertoires in cytomegalovirus infection (dated by TCRdb to about 2019). Instrument on record: Illumina HiSeq 1500. TCRdb cleaned the public reads at Q25 with fastp, built clones with MiXCR and kept in-frame beta chains. Every distinct CDR3 protein forms one entry, paired with its most common genes and DNA. The sample table records approximately 490,000 distinct CDR3 sequences; over 9% of these occur just once. 10% of the sample goes to the ten largest clones. The sequencing input was PBMCs. These receptors originate from a human donor in good health (CMV status not recorded). Some clones in this sample may be carry-over from other donors' samples.

As to this clonotype: Germline and junction disagree at one end, which may indicate a read error. The CDR3 DNA is TGCGGTGCACAGGACAGGGGGAGCTATGGCTTCACCTTC. It specifies CGAQDRGSYGFTF. The J gene is TRBJ1-2, the V gene TRBV20-1; 10 bases agree with TRBD1. The V gene's germline CDR1 is DFQATT and CDR2 SNEGSKA (reference sequence). The CDR3 runs 13 residues.

The chain combines TRBV25-1 with TRBJ2-1, with D possibly called TRBD1 or TRBD2 (5 bases each). This CDR3 is built from 15 residues. The V gene's germline CDR1 is MGHDK and CDR2 SYGVNS. Trimming left V 3 bases short and J 3 bases short, with 12 bases between. CDR3 DNA: TGTGCCAGCAGTGAGGTCCGGGGCCACTACAATGAGCAGTTCTTC. Protein: CASSEVRGHYNEQFF.

The table lists this clonotype with a few counts. The chain links TRBV27 to TRBJ1-5; weak D call: TRBD1 (6 bases). The V end was cut by 6 bases, the J end by 10 bases, with 16 bases between. This CDR3 region has 13 residues. Germline V gene sequence: CDR1 MNHEY, CDR2 SMNVEV (reference sequence). CDR3 nucleotide sequence: TGTGCCAGCAGGGGGGGCTGGGGAATACCCCAGCATTTT. This translates into CASRGGWGIPQHF.

This clonotype was detected ten times or more. CDR3 amino acids: CASSRTGDEAFF. CDR3 nucleotides: TGTGCCAGCAGTAGGACAGGGGATGAAGCTTTCTTT. The chain couples TRBV6-1 to TRBJ1-1; TRBD1 matches at 9 bases. J gave up 7 bases and V 5 bases, and 2 bases lay outside the gene matches. The CDR3 covers 12 residues. Germline assignment: CDR1 MNHNS and CDR2 SASEGT.

This clonotype was recorded many times. The genes are TRBV19 and TRBJ2-3; D is uncertain. Per germline, CDR1 LNHDA and CDR2 SQIVND (reference sequence). The V end was cut by 6 bases, the J end by 2 bases, with 12 bases between. This CDR3 has 14 residues. CDR3: CASSAGPNTDTQYF. The CDR3 coding sequence is TGTGCCAGTAGCGCCGGGCCAAACACAGATACGCAGTATTTT.

The chain links TRBV2 to TRBJ1-2; 7 nucleotides match TRBD1. There are 16 residues in the CDR3. V was clipped by 6 bases and J by 4 bases; unmatched bases: 14. In germline, CDR1 is SNHLY, CDR2 FYNNEI. The DNA of the CDR3 is TGTGCCAGCAGCGCGGACGCCCAGGGGGACGGCTATGGCTACACCTTC. Its translation is CASSADAQGDGYGYTF.

This chain connects TRBV2 to TRBJ2-5; 7 bases are shared with TRBD2. Losses at the gene ends were 4 bases for V and 3 bases for J; bases not matched to a gene: 8. The V gene's germline CDR1 is SNHLY and CDR2 FYNNEI. There are 15 residues in the CDR3. CDR3 in DNA: TGTGCCAGCAGTGGGCGGGAGTCCCCAAAAGAGACCCAGTACTTC. It encodes CASSGRESPKETQYF.

Concerning this clonotype itself: A read error may be the cause here, since a much bigger clone is one base away. The V call is TRBV7-8, the J call TRBJ1-1; D remains ambiguous. The CDR3 is 14 amino acids. Germline assignment: CDR1 SGHVS and CDR2 FQNEAQ. The CDR3 sequence: CARSKGEGNTEAFF. DNA of the CDR3: TGTGCCCGCAGCAAGGGAGAGGGGAACACTGAAGCTTTCTTT.

This sequence joins TRBV14 and TRBJ1-2; maybe TRBD1 (6 bases). V was clipped by 5 bases and J by 0 bases, with 13 bases between them. The germline gives CDR1 SGHDN, CDR2 FVKESK. The CDR3 runs 15 residues. CDR3 region: CASSFRDNSNYGYTF. The CDR3 coding sequence is TGTGCCAGCAGCTTCCGGGACAATTCTAACTATGGCTACACCTTC.

This clonotype was found many times. The V call is TRBV12-3 or TRBV12-4, the J call TRBJ2-5; D is tentatively TRBD1 or TRBD2 (5 bases each). The CDR3 is 11 residues long. V was pared by 7 bases and J by 7 bases, with 10 bases between. The CDR3 protein is CASTIGGTQYF. The DNA of the CDR3 is TGTGCCAGCACTATTGGGGGGACCCAGTACTTC.

This clonotype was seen many times. The chain is built from TRBV6-1 and TRBJ2-7; D uncertain. Germline V gives CDR1 MNHNS, CDR2 SASEGT. This CDR3 comprises 12 residues. The V and J ends lost 4 bases and 6 bases respectively, with 10 bases between them. In DNA form, the CDR3 reads TGTGCCAGCAGTGTCTCTCCTCTCGAGCAGTACTTC. Translating it yields CASSVSPLEQYF.

This clonotype was seen at least ten times. J is TRBJ1-5 and V is TRBV7-2, with TRBD1 as a possible D gene (5 bases). The CDR3 sequence is 15 residues long. V was clipped by 5 bases and J by 1 base, with 12 bases between them. Germline assignment: CDR1 SGHTA and CDR2 FQGNSA. The CDR3 DNA follows: TGTGCCAGCAGCCTGTGGGGCGCGAGCAATCAGCCCCAGCATTTT. Its translation: CASSLWGASNQPQHF.

Ten or more counts support this clonotype. The J gene is TRBJ2-1, the V gene TRBV7-8; the D gene is possibly TRBD2 (6 bases). CDR1 and CDR2 (germline): SGHVS, FQNEAQ. V lost 5 bases, J lost 7 bases, and 18 bases lay in between. The CDR3 has 15 amino acids. The CDR3 here is CASSRLGSRKNEQFF. In DNA, the CDR3 is TGTGCCAGCAGCCGACTAGGTTCCCGTAAGAATGAGCAGTTCTTC.

This clonotype came up many times. The chain recombines TRBV6-1 with TRBJ2-2, with D perhaps being TRBD1 or TRBD2 (6 bases each). The CDR3 length is 16 residues. CDR1 MNHNS and CDR2 SASEGT come from the germline V gene. Trimming stripped 7 bases from V and 0 bases from J, with 15 bases between. The CDR3 loop is CASTLEGGTNTGELFF. The CDR3 DNA sequence: TGTGCCAGCACTCTAGAAGGGGGGACGAACACCGGGGAGCTGTTTTTT.

Ten or more counts support this clonotype. The J gene is TRBJ2-3, the V gene TRBV6-5, with unresolved D. CDR1 and CDR2 (germline): MNHEY, SVGAGI. This CDR3 spans 13 amino acids. The germline V and J ends were trimmed by 6 bases and 4 bases, with 11 bases remaining between them. Here the CDR3 DNA reads TGTGCCAGCAGACCCTCTAGGGCAGATACGCAGTATTTT. It specifies CASRPSRADTQYF.

In its sample, this clonotype was seen many times. The chain has TRBV10-3 and TRBJ1-4; a weak D match, TRBD1 (6 bases). The CDR3 is 13 amino acids. Germline V lookup: CDR1 ENHRY, CDR2 SYGVKD. Trimming removed 10 bases from V and 5 bases from J, with 14 bases in between. CDR3 nucleotides: TGTGCCACCAGGACAGTATTGAATGAAAAACTGTTTTTT. It specifies CATRTVLNEKLFF.

This clonotype was seen at least ten times. The junction and the germline gene differ at one end; a read error may be behind it. This rearrangement joins TRBV7-6 to TRBJ2-1, with D tentatively TRBD1 (5 bases). CDR1 and CDR2 from the germline V gene are SGHVS and FNYEAQ. The CDR3 has 11 residues. Written as DNA, the CDR3 is TGTGCCAGCAGCTTAGAGGGGATCCGGATCTTC. Its protein is CASSLEGIRIF.

Only a few counts were recorded for this clonotype. V usage is TRBV12-3 or TRBV12-4 and J usage is TRBJ1-1; TRBD1 is a possible D gene (5 bases). V dropped 4 bases and J dropped 6 bases, with 12 bases sitting between them. The CDR3 is 13 residues long. CDR3 loop: CASSSRGDAEAFF. In DNA form, the CDR3 reads TGTGCCAGCAGTTCCCGAGGGGATGCTGAAGCTTTCTTT.

The V and J genes are TRBV12-3 or TRBV12-4 and TRBJ1-2, with D maybe TRBD1 (5 bases). CDR3 length equals 15 residues. V gave up 5 bases and J gave up 5 bases, with 18 bases separating them. The CDR3 bases are TGTGCCAGCAGTACGATCGGTAGGGGCGGATATGGCTACACCTTC. This translates into CASSTIGRGGYGYTF.

The chain links TRBV2 to TRBJ2-1; 10 nucleotides align to TRBD1. Trimming cost V 7 bases and J 6 bases; bases outside gene matches: 9. This CDR3 is 15 amino acids long. The germline gives CDR1 SNHLY, CDR2 FYNNEI. The CDR3 region has the DNA TGTGCCAGCAAGACAGGGGGCAATCGAGCCAATGAGCAGTTCTTC. Translated, it gives CASKTGGNRANEQFF.

This clonotype appeared many times. This chain links TRBV7-8 with TRBJ1-6; no clear D gene. Germline values: CDR1 SGHVS, CDR2 FQNEAQ. V was clipped by 1 base and J by 7 bases, with 8 bases between them. There are 14 residues in the CDR3. The CDR3 sequence is CASSLVTENSPLHF. CDR3 DNA: TGTGCCAGCAGCTTAGTGACGGAGAATTCACCCCTCCACTTT.

This clonotype was seen a few times. CDR3 region: CASSLDQWGAGSYNEQFF. In nucleotides, the CDR3 is TGTGCCAGCAGCTTAGATCAATGGGGGGCCGGCTCCTACAATGAGCAGTTCTTC. The chain recombines TRBV11-3 with TRBJ2-1; either TRBD1 or TRBD2 may fit D (6 bases each). Germline lookup yields CDR1 SGHNT and CDR2 YENEEA. This CDR3 region has 18 residues. V was shortened by 0 bases and J by 0 bases, with 15 bases between the two germline ends.

This clonotype was detected a few times. The chain employs TRBV12-3 or TRBV12-4 and TRBJ1-1; 10 bases are shared with TRBD1. V trimming: 5 bases; J trimming: 4 bases; junction bases outside the gene matches: 7. This CDR3 contains 15 residues. CDR3 DNA: TGTGCCAGCAGTAGACCGGGACAGGGGACCACTGAAGCTTTCTTT. As protein: CASSRPGQGTTEAFF.

Worth noting for this clonotype: A much larger clonotype is one base distant, so this may be a read error. V usage is TRBV4-2 and J usage is TRBJ2-7; D is unclear. The V gene lost 0 bases and the J gene lost 0 bases, with 12 bases spanning the gap. The germline V gene encodes CDR1 LGHNA and CDR2 YNFKEQ. The CDR3 is made up of 16 amino acids. CDR3 DNA: TGTGCCAGCAGCCAAGAAGGTCCGGAAAGCTCCTACGAGCAGTACTTC. Protein product: CASSQEGPESSYEQYF.

This clonotype has more than one count but fewer than ten. The chain carries TRBV28 and TRBJ2-5; 9 bases are shared with TRBD2. The length of the CDR3 is 18 residues. CDR1 and CDR2 from the germline V gene are MDHEN and SYDVKM. J gave up 5 bases and V 0 bases, and 13 bases lay outside the gene matches. The CDR3 loop is CASSLWGIAGEGEETQYF. The CDR3 DNA reads as TGTGCCAGCAGTTTATGGGGGATAGCGGGAGAGGGGGAGGAGACCCAGTACTTC.

This clonotype was detected ten times or more. The V call is TRBV11-2, the J call TRBJ2-5; 7 nucleotides line up with TRBD1. The CDR3 consists of 14 residues. Germline CDR1 is SGHAT and CDR2 is FQNNGV. The trim removed 5 bases at V and 1 base at J, leaving 4 bases unmatched. The CDR3, as DNA: TGTGCCAGCAGCCCCGGACAGGCCCAAGAGACCCAGTACTTC. Its protein is CASSPGQAQETQYF.

This chain joins TRBV5-4 and TRBJ2-1, with TRBD2 matching 13 bases. V shed 2 bases, J shed 7 bases, and the junction held 3 bases outside the gene matches. Per the germline V gene, CDR1 is SGHNT and CDR2 is YYREEE (reference sequence). CDR3 length: 15 residues. CDR3 DNA sequence: TGTGCCAGCAGCTTTCGGACTAGCGGGAGAAATGAGCAGTTCTTC. Translation gives CASSFRTSGRNEQFF. The full variable domain, in which reference TRBV5-4 and TRBJ2-1 provide the parts outside the CDR3, is ETGVTQSPTHLIKTRGQQVTLRCSSQSGHNTVSWYQQALGQGPQFIFQYYREEENGRGNFPPRFSGLQFPNYSSELNVNALELDDSALYLCASSFRTSGRNEQFFGPGTRLTVL.